This T cell receptor beta chain was sequenced in a study of beta chain features in type 1 diabetes. Study-level findings and limits: TCRB CDR3s from Type 1 diabetes patients were moderately but significantly shorter in all four CD4+ subsets.

Purities over 98% were achieved in all sorted populations. This clone was detected only a few times. Its antigen is still unknown. The CDR3 extends over 14 amino acids. V was pared by 1 base and J by 5 bases, with 2 bases of the junction left unmatched. Germline CDR1 MGHRA, CDR2 YSYEKL. Investigators reverse transcribed all isolated RNA, so they sequenced expressed TCRB transcripts. Method: immunoSEQ multiplex PCR; TCRdb's copy keeps in-frame clones and lacks some. The sample carries under 400,000 clones, 10% to 15% recorded once. The V gene is TRBV4-1, the J gene TRBJ2-7, with 10 bases aligning to TRBD1. Sequences were obtained from naive CD4+ T cells from blood. The receptor was isolated from a man younger than 35 in good health. The CDR3: CASSQGQGAHEQYF. The CDR3 DNA follows: TGCGCCAGCAGCCAAGGACAGGGGGCCCACGAGCAGTACTTC.